This TCR beta chain was captured in a study of blood T cell repertoires in COVID-19. The V and J ends lost 5 bases and 9 bases, in that order; junction bases with no gene match: 6. CDR3 length: 12 amino acids. Germline values: CDR1 MGHDK, CDR2 SYGVNS. Clones were sequenced by immunoSEQ multiplex PCR, and TCRdb holds only the in-frame ones, with some missing. The sample includes roughly 150,000 clones, about 81% of them seen just once. The V call is TRBV25-1, the J call TRBJ1-1; 7 bases map to TRBD1. Sequenced sample: peripheral blood. This TCR was recovered from a woman of 80 years or more with acute or convalescent COVID-19. This CDR3 is CASSSPTGQAFF. In nucleotides, the CDR3 is TGTGCCAGCAGTTCCCCGACAGGGCAAGCTTTCTTT.